This T cell receptor beta chain emerged from a study of cytomegalovirus exposure and HLA in healthy donors. Study overall: Among several hundred genotyped donors, around 80% fell in the Caucasian-associated ancestry cluster.

Both 60 Vbeta primers and 13 Jbeta primers went into the PCR. The assay was immunoSEQ multiplex PCR, and TCRdb's table has in-frame clones only and misses some. This table holds 200,000 to 250,000 clones, 82% found once. The length of the CDR3 is 16 residues. V lost 0 bases and J 2 bases, leaving 14 bases between the germline ends. CDR1 SQVTM and CDR2 ANQGSEA come from the germline V gene. Sequences were obtained from PBMCs. The chain uses TRBV29-1 and TRBJ1-3; D might be TRBD1 (5 bases). The source of this sequence is a woman aged 35 to 49 in good health and CMV-seropositive. DNA for the CDR3: TGCAGCGTTGAAGACTTTTGGGGGGAAGCTGGAAACACCATATATTTT. Translation: CSVEDFWGEAGNTIYF.